The clone carrying this T cell receptor (beta chain) was observed a single time. Profiled with immunoSEQ multiplex PCR; TCRdb holds only in-frame clones, not every one. The table records over 150,000 clones, 60% to 85% of them present only once. These data come from a study of blood T cell repertoires in COVID-19. Turning to the study itself: There were acute and convalescent COVID-19 samples, and they came from the United States, Italy and Spain.

Germline loops: CDR1 MDHEN, CDR2 SYDVKM. V lost 6 bases and J lost 7; bases outside the gene matches: 6. The CDR3 is 13 residues long. The source is a man in his 70s with acute or convalescent COVID-19. The specimen was peripheral blood. This chain connects TRBV28 to TRBJ1-5; 7 bases fit TRBD1. The CDR3 bases are TGTGCCAGCAGGACACAGGGGTGGCAGCCCCAGCATTTT. This translates into CASRTQGWQPQHF.